This entry lists 20 T cell receptor beta chains sequenced from one sample in a study of blood T cell repertoires in COVID-19. TCRdb's copy holds only in-frame clones and misses some; the assay was immunoSEQ multiplex PCR. The sample contains approximately 160,000 clones, approximately 90% of which appear only once. Specimen: peripheral blood. The receptors shown here come from a man in his fifties with acute or convalescent COVID-19.

This clone was seen just once. The chain has TRBV18 and TRBJ2-2; 8 bases line up with TRBD1. The junction had 3 bases not matched to a gene; V was cut back by 3 bases and J by 0 bases. Germline CDR1 and CDR2: KGHSH and LQKENI. This CDR3 is 16 amino acids long. The CDR3 coding sequence is TGTGCCAGCTCACCTAGGACAGGGCCGAACACCGGGGAGCTGTTTTTT. It is translated as CASSPRTGPNTGELFF.

The chain uses TRBV19 and TRBJ1-2, with D possibly TRBD1 on 5 matching bases. This CDR3 has 14 amino acids. Trimming took 5 bases from V and 7 from J, leaving 17 bases between them. In germline, CDR1 is LNHDA, CDR2 SQIVND (reference sequence). For the CDR3, the DNA is TGTGCCAGTAGTTGGGACTCTCGAACCGCTGGCTACACCTTC. Its translation is CASSWDSRTAGYTF. Together with reference TRBV19 and TRBJ1-2, the CDR3 gives the full variable domain: DGGITQSPKYLFRKEGQNVTLSCEQNLNHDAMYWYRQDPGQGLRLIYYSQIVNDFQKGDIAEGYSVSREKKESFPLTVTSAQKNPTAFYLCASSWDSRTAGYTFGSGTRLTVV.

The chain combines TRBV9 with TRBJ2-2; D perhaps matches TRBD1 (6 bases). This CDR3 contains 16 residues. Germline CDR1 SGDLS, CDR2 YYNGEE. The V gene lost 4 bases and the J gene lost 5 bases, with 18 bases spanning the gap. The CDR3 DNA sequence: TGTGCCAGCAGCCCTCCGGGACATCGGATGACCGGGGAGCTGTTTTTT. Translating gives CASSPPGHRMTGELFF.

The chain uses TRBV19 and TRBJ2-2, with 8 bases fitting TRBD2. Looked up from germline, CDR1 is LNHDA and CDR2 is SQIVND (reference sequence). The CDR3 length is 14 residues. Trimming cost V 6 bases and J 3 bases; bases outside gene matches: 3. CDR3 protein: CASRTSAYTGELFF. DNA for the CDR3: TGTGCCAGTAGGACTAGCGCTTACACCGGGGAGCTGTTTTTT.

The rearrangement uses TRBV18 and TRBJ1-2; D is perhaps TRBD1 (5 bases). Germline CDR1 is KGHSH and CDR2 is LQKENI. V lost 3 bases and J lost 1, with 15 bases in between. This CDR3 is built from 16 residues. The CDR3 sequence is CASSPERGGDNYGYTF. The CDR3, as DNA: TGTGCCAGCTCACCCGAACGGGGAGGGGATAACTATGGCTACACCTTC.

The chain is built from TRBV5-4 and TRBJ1-3, with a possible D match to TRBD1 (6 bases). The CDR3 is made up of 14 amino acids. Trimming pared 3 bases from V and 4 bases from J, leaving 11 bases between. Germline assignment: CDR1 SGHNT and CDR2 YYREEE (reference sequence). CDR3 sequence: CASSSGGPGNTIYF. The CDR3 DNA reads TGTGCCAGCAGCTCGGGGGGGCCCGGAAACACCATATATTTT.

The J gene is TRBJ2-2, the V gene TRBV7-9; TRBD1 matches 8 bases. The CDR3 consists of 16 residues. The ends lost 2 bases at V and 3 bases at J; junction bases unmatched: 5. Per the germline V gene, CDR1 is SEHNR and CDR2 is FQNEAQ (reference sequence). The CDR3 coding sequence is TGTGCCAGCAGCTTATTGACAGGGGTCGACACCGGGGAGCTGTTTTTT. Amino acids: CASSLLTGVDTGELFF.

This clone was found a few times. The V call is TRBV19, the J call TRBJ2-5; D is ambiguous. V lost 2 bases and J lost 5, with 15 bases in between. Germline values: CDR1 LNHDA, CDR2 SQIVND (reference sequence). This CDR3 contains 15 residues. The CDR3 nucleotides are TGTGCCAGTAGTATAACAGCCACCAATACTGAGACCCAGTACTTC. It is translated as CASSITATNTETQYF.

This clone has just one count. This rearrangement joins TRBV24-1 to TRBJ2-1; 12 bases fit TRBD2. The CDR3 is made up of 19 amino acids. Germline V gene lookup returns CDR1 KGHDR and CDR2 SFDVKD. J lost 4 bases, V lost 3 bases, and 12 bases had no gene match. The CDR3 region has the DNA TGTGCCACCAGTGATCCAGTCCCCGGACTAGCGGGGATATACAATGAGCAGTTCTTC. As protein: CATSDPVPGLAGIYNEQFF.

The rearrangement uses TRBV10-2 and TRBJ1-2; 8 positions agree with TRBD1. The CDR3 is 14 amino acids. CDR1 WSHSY and CDR2 SAAADI come from the germline V gene. V gave up 3 bases and J gave up 6 bases; unmatched junction bases: 6. CDR3 amino acids: CASSESWTGNGYTF. CDR3 in DNA: TGCGCCAGCAGTGAAAGTTGGACAGGGAATGGCTACACCTTC.

This chain uses TRBV18 with TRBJ2-5, with D maybe TRBD2 (5 bases). V lost 3 bases, J lost 2 bases, and 13 bases lay in between. The V gene's germline CDR1 is KGHSH and CDR2 LQKENI. The CDR3 is 15 residues long. The CDR3 bases are TGTGCCAGCTCACCGCGGGTAGCAGATCAAGAGACCCAGTACTTC. As protein: CASSPRVADQETQYF. The complete variable domain, with remaining parts taken from reference TRBV18 and TRBJ2-5, reads NAGVMQNPRHLVRRRGQEARLRCSPMKGHSHVYWYRQLPEEGLKFMVYLQKENIIDESGMPKERFSAEFPKEGPSILRIQQVVRGDSAAYFCASSPRVADQETQYFGPGTRLLVL.

The chain uses TRBV15 and TRBJ1-2; D is perhaps TRBD1 (6 bases). Per germline, CDR1 LNHNV and CDR2 YYDKDF (reference sequence). V dropped 5 bases and J dropped 2 bases, with 9 bases sitting between them. This CDR3 is 13 amino acids long. The chain's CDR3 is CATSSGTNYGYTF. DNA of the CDR3: TGTGCCACCAGCTCCGGGACAAACTATGGCTACACCTTC.

The chain combines TRBV18 with TRBJ2-2, with D hard to call. The germline CDR1 and CDR2 sequences are KGHSH and LQKENI. V lost 3 bases to trimming and J lost 4 bases, with 6 bases between them. This CDR3 is built from 13 residues. The CDR3: CASSPSVTGELFF. CDR3 sequence (DNA): TGTGCCAGCTCACCGTCGGTCACCGGGGAGCTGTTTTTT.

V gene TRBV29-1 combines with J gene TRBJ1-2, with D possibly matching TRBD1 (6 bases). The germline gives CDR1 SQVTM, CDR2 ANQGSEA. The V end was cut by 7 bases, the J end by 2 bases, with 23 bases between. CDR3 size: 16 residues. CDR3 in amino acids: CSAEDPRTDGNYGYTF. CDR3 coding DNA: TGCAGCGCTGAGGACCCTAGGACAGACGGAAACTATGGCTACACCTTC.

The chain combines TRBV6-5 with TRBJ2-1; a weak D match, TRBD2 (5 bases). CDR1 and CDR2 (germline): MNHEY, SVGAGI. The germline V and J ends were trimmed by 2 bases and 7 bases, with 15 bases remaining between them. This CDR3 has 15 residues. The CDR3 here is CASSYGSSRRNEQFF. The CDR3 nucleotides read TGTGCCAGCAGTTACGGCTCTAGCCGGCGGAATGAGCAGTTCTTC.

The gene calls are TRBV9 and TRBJ2-7, with TRBD2 matching over 11 bases. Unmatched junction bases numbered 4, after V lost 2 bases and J lost 3 bases. In germline, CDR1 is SGDLS, CDR2 YYNGEE. This CDR3 spans 15 amino acids. The CDR3 sequence is CASSVGLAEIYEQYF. CDR3 DNA sequence: TGTGCCAGCAGCGTGGGACTAGCGGAAATCTACGAGCAGTACTTC.

The rearrangement uses TRBV5-1 and TRBJ1-6; tentatively, D is TRBD1 (6 bases). Trimming removed 0 bases at V and 5 bases at J, with 12 bases between. Germline CDR1 reads SGHRS; CDR2 reads YFSETQ. CDR3 size: 16 residues. As DNA, the CDR3 is TGCGCCAGCAGCTTGGCTACAGGGAGGGATAATTCACCCCTCCACTTT. Protein: CASSLATGRDNSPLHF.

This clone was counted a few times. CDR3 protein: CASSLVIPGGSYNSPLHF. For the CDR3, the DNA is TGTGCCAGCAGCTTAGTCATACCCGGGGGCTCCTATAATTCACCCCTCCACTTT. This chain connects TRBV7-2 to TRBJ1-6; D may be TRBD1 (5 bases). Per the germline V gene, CDR1 is SGHTA and CDR2 is FQGNSA. CDR3 length: 18 amino acids. Trimming shortened V by 1 base and J by 0 bases, and 13 bases separated the two germline ends.

The rearrangement uses TRBV7-2 and TRBJ2-7; the match to TRBD1 covers 11 bases. Germline V gene sequence: CDR1 SGHTA, CDR2 FQGNSA. This CDR3 is built from 15 residues. Trimming at V came to 5 bases and at J to 4 bases, leaving 7 bases not matched to a gene. The CDR3 here is CASSLSDRGLYEQYF. DNA for the CDR3: TGTGCCAGCAGCCTCTCGGACAGGGGGCTGTACGAGCAGTACTTC.

This rearrangement joins TRBV5-1 to TRBJ1-1; 7 nucleotides agree with TRBD1. The CDR3 covers 13 residues. The V segment lost 3 bases and the J segment 5 bases; nucleotides outside the gene matches: 4. Germline values: CDR1 SGHRS, CDR2 YFSETQ. DNA for the CDR3: TGCGCCAGCAGCTACGCAGGGGGAACTGAAGCTTTCTTT. The encoded protein is CASSYAGGTEAFF.